Following are 17 T cell receptor beta chains from one sample sequenced in a study of patients and donors after allogeneic stem cell transplantation. TCRdb re-called the RT-PCR reads with MiXCR, one entry per CDR3 protein. This table holds about 200,000 distinct CDR3 sequences, 40% to 45% found once. The sequencing input was blood, either unsorted or a sorted T cell fraction (not recorded which). These TCRs come from a human donor who was either an allogeneic HSCT recipient or a stem cell or donor lymphocyte infusion donor (not recorded which). It is not recorded whose cells these are; they may come from a transplant donor.

This clonotype was picked up a small number of times. V gene TRBV7-6 combines with J gene TRBJ1-2; D perhaps matches TRBD1 (5 bases). The CDR3 totals 15 residues. The germline gives CDR1 SGHVS, CDR2 FNYEAQ. V shed 1 base and J shed 0 bases, with 9 bases lying between them. Written as DNA, the CDR3 is TGTGCCAGCAGCTTAGGGGACGGGGCTAACTATGGCTACACCTTC. Protein product: CASSLGDGANYGYTF.

V usage is TRBV27 and J usage is TRBJ1-1, with a tentative D call TRBD1 (6 bases). The CDR3 loop spans 15 amino acids. The germline CDR1 and CDR2 sequences are MNHEY and SMNVEV (reference sequence). V gave up 2 bases and J gave up 1 base, with 11 bases separating them. CDR3 in DNA: TGTGCCAGCAGTTTAGGACAGACTTCGAACACTGAAGCTTTCTTT. It encodes CASSLGQTSNTEAFF.

V is TRBV27 and J is TRBJ2-4, with TRBD2 matching 7 bases. Germline CDR1 and CDR2: MNHEY and SMNVEV (reference sequence). With V trimmed by 5 bases and J by 10 bases, 5 bases remained unmatched. This CDR3 is 12 amino acids long. CDR3: CASSPAGAIQYF. CDR3 coding DNA: TGTGCCAGCAGTCCGGCGGGAGCTATTCAGTACTTC.

This clonotype was picked up a small number of times. V is TRBV12-3 or TRBV12-4 and J is TRBJ1-1; no definite D call. Deletions cut 4 bases from V and 1 base from J, with 4 bases between. The CDR3 spans 12 residues. CDR3 nucleotide sequence: TGTGCCAGCAGTTATGAGAACACTGAAGCTTTCTTT. Translating it yields CASSYENTEAFF.

This clonotype appeared many times. The V and J genes are TRBV12-3 or TRBV12-4 and TRBJ2-2; D gene unclear. The CDR3 spans 14 residues. V was trimmed by 6 bases and J by 0 bases, leaving 8 bases between them. The DNA for the CDR3 is TGTGCCAGCAGCTTTACTTCGAACACCGGGGAGCTGTTTTTT. This sequence encodes CASSFTSNTGELFF.

This clonotype was detected a few times. This chain links TRBV5-1 with TRBJ1-1; the D gene is possibly TRBD1 (5 bases). The CDR3 is 14 amino acids. V lost 1 base and J 3 bases, leaving 10 bases between the germline ends. Germline V gene lookup returns CDR1 SGHRS and CDR2 YFSETQ. CDR3 in amino acids: CASSLRGVDTEAFF. Here the CDR3 DNA reads TGCGCCAGCAGCTTGCGAGGGGTGGACACTGAAGCTTTCTTT.

This chain links TRBV18 with TRBJ1-2; weak D call: TRBD1 (5 bases). The V and J ends lost 2 bases and 8 bases respectively, with 15 bases between them. From germline, CDR1 is KGHSH and CDR2 LQKENI. This CDR3 region has 14 residues. CDR3 sequence reads: CASSPTGGTGGYTF. The CDR3, as DNA: TGTGCCAGCTCACCAACAGGCGGGACTGGGGGCTACACCTTC.

The J gene is TRBJ2-1, the V gene TRBV3-1; the D gene is possibly TRBD1 (6 bases). The length of the CDR3 is 18 residues. The V gene's germline CDR1 is LGHDT and CDR2 YNNKEL (reference sequence). V was shortened by 4 bases and J by 8 bases, with 27 bases between the two germline ends. The CDR3 loop is CASSRVAGASARQDEQFF. CDR3 in DNA: TGTGCCAGCAGCCGCGTTGCTGGGGCCTCGGCCCGACAGGATGAGCAGTTCTTC.

This rearrangement joins TRBV7-2 to TRBJ2-4; 7 positions agree with TRBD2. The CDR3 spans 16 residues. Germline lookup yields CDR1 SGHTA and CDR2 FQGNSA. The trim removed 6 bases at V and 6 bases at J, leaving 14 bases unmatched. As DNA, the CDR3 is TGTGCCAGCAGGCTAGACCTGGGGGGGTTCGGAAACATTCAGTACTTC. Translating it yields CASRLDLGGFGNIQYF.

The V gene is TRBV28, the J gene TRBJ2-5, with D unresolved. The CDR3 has 14 amino acids. The ends were cut back, 6 bases at V and 7 bases at J, with 18 bases in the middle. Germline loops: CDR1 MDHEN, CDR2 SYDVKM. CDR3 nucleotides: TGTGCCAGCAGCTGGGCATCCCCCATAGGGACCCAGTACTTC. It is translated as CASSWASPIGTQYF.

Ten or more counts support this clonotype. This chain joins TRBV6-5 and TRBJ1-3; D possibly corresponds to TRBD1 (5 bases). The CDR3 is 16 residues long. Looked up from germline, CDR1 is MNHEY and CDR2 is SVGAGI. Trimming cost V 0 bases and J 4 bases, with 13 bases left between them. This CDR3 reads CASSYSSPGPGNTIYF. DNA of the CDR3: TGTGCCAGCAGTTACTCGTCTCCAGGGCCAGGAAACACCATATATTTT.

The chain uses TRBV9 and TRBJ2-1; 9 bases match TRBD2. The CDR3 is 15 residues long. With 0 bases clipped from V and 9 bases from J, the junction kept 7 bases outside the gene matches. Per germline, CDR1 SGDLS and CDR2 YYNGEE. CDR3 coding DNA: TGTGCCAGCAGCGTAGATCCTAGCGGGATCGGTGAGCAGTTCTTC. As protein: CASSVDPSGIGEQFF.

V and J are TRBV6-2 or TRBV6-3 and TRBJ2-3; TRBD2 might be the D (5 bases). The CDR3 is 15 amino acids. Trimming cost V 6 bases and J 6 bases, with 19 bases left between them. Germline-derived CDR1 and CDR2 are MNHEY and SVGEGT. CDR3 bases: TGTGCCAGCAGCCCCCTAGGACCTAGCTGGGATACGCAGTATTTT. This encodes CASSPLGPSWDTQYF.

This clonotype was seen a handful of times. The chain couples TRBV7-2 to TRBJ1-5, with D uncertain. The CDR3 has 13 amino acids. CDR1 and CDR2 from the germline V gene are SGHTA and FQGNSA. Deletions cut 2 bases from V and 5 bases from J, with 7 bases between. CDR3 amino acids: CASSLKPHQPQHF. The CDR3 coding sequence is TGTGCCAGCAGCTTAAAACCACATCAGCCCCAGCATTTT.

V gene TRBV28 combines with J gene TRBJ2-1, with TRBD2 matching 12 bases. J was trimmed by 9 bases and V by 8 bases; bases with no gene match: 11. Germline CDR1 and CDR2: MDHEN and SYDVKM. CDR3 size: 15 residues. The CDR3 loop is CASGTATSGRGEQFF. CDR3 sequence (DNA): TGTGCCAGCGGGACAGCGACTAGCGGGAGAGGTGAGCAGTTCTTC.

Only a few counts were recorded for this clonotype. The chain couples TRBV12-3 or TRBV12-4 to TRBJ1-6, with D unclear. The V gene lost 4 bases and the J gene lost 0 bases, with 7 bases spanning the gap. The CDR3 has 15 amino acids. CDR3 bases: TGTGCCAGCAGTTCGCGGTCCTCCTATAATTCACCCCTCCACTTT. It translates to CASSSRSSYNSPLHF.

The chain links TRBV3-1 to TRBJ1-2, with D maybe TRBD1 (6 bases). Trimming took 3 bases from V and 5 from J, leaving 13 bases between them. Germline assignment: CDR1 LGHDT and CDR2 YNNKEL (reference sequence). This CDR3 is built from 14 residues. CDR3 DNA sequence: TGTGCCAGCAGCCAGACGGGGGCCGGTTATGGCTACACCTTC. Its translation: CASSQTGAGYGYTF.